The 12 T cell receptor beta chains presented below share a single source sample, sequenced in a study of early T cells in non-severe SARS-CoV-2 infection. A single record per CDR3 protein comes from TCRdb applying MiXCR to the 5' RACE reads. The sample has 68,000 or so distinct CDR3 sequences; about an eighth are singletons. Input material: whole blood. The origin of the receptors is an adult who was a healthcare worker with PCR-confirmed SARS-CoV-2 infection or an uninfected control (not recorded which).

This clonotype was picked up many times. At one end, the junction sequence differs from germline, possibly due to a read error. The gene calls are TRBV10-3 and TRBJ1-2; D is unclear. Germline V lookup: CDR1 ENHRY, CDR2 SYGVKD. There are 11 residues in the CDR3. CDR3 residues: CAISGGRSFSF. CDR3 nucleotide sequence: TGTGCCATCAGTGGAGGACGGTCCTTCTCCTTC.

In this sample, this clonotype turned up many times. V usage is TRBV11-2 and J usage is TRBJ2-1, with D maybe TRBD2 (6 bases). CDR3 size: 17 residues. The V end was cut by 5 bases, the J end by 0 bases, with 17 bases between. The germline V gene encodes CDR1 SGHAT and CDR2 FQNNGV. In DNA, the CDR3 is TGTGCCAGCAGCCTCGCGGGGCAGCAGTACTCCTACAATGAGCAGTTCTTC. It specifies CASSLAGQQYSYNEQFF. The full variable domain, with the rest looked up from reference TRBV11-2 and TRBJ2-1, is EAGVAQSPRYKIIEKRQSVAFWCNPISGHATLYWYQQILGQGPKLLIQFQNNGVVDDSQLPKDRFSAERLKGVDSTLKIQPAKLEDSAVYLCASSLAGQQYSYNEQFFGPGTRLTVL.

This sequence joins TRBV19 and TRBJ1-2; D is ambiguous. Trimming cost V 4 bases and J 8 bases, with 17 bases left between them. The length of the CDR3 is 14 residues. CDR1 is LNHDA, CDR2 SQIVND, per germline (reference sequence). CDR3 sequence: CASSTGRGGYGYTF. CDR3 nucleotides: TGTGCCAGTAGTACCGGACGGGGAGGTTACGGCTACACCTTC.

This clonotype is medium-sized in the sample. The genes are TRBV3-1 and TRBJ1-1, with a weak D call TRBD1 (6 bases). Per germline, CDR1 LGHDT and CDR2 YNNKEL (reference sequence). V was pared by 5 bases and J by 2 bases, with 18 bases between. The length of the CDR3 is 16 residues. The CDR3 region has the DNA TGTGCCAGCAGCTCTCGACAGGACTTCCTTAACACTGAAGCTTTCTTT. Its translation: CASSSRQDFLNTEAFF.

This clonotype was found a few times. The chain recombines TRBV7-9 with TRBJ1-4; D might be TRBD1 (6 bases). Trimming shortened V by 2 bases and J by 8 bases, and 9 bases separated the two germline ends. Germline loops: CDR1 SEHNR, CDR2 FQNEAQ (reference sequence). This CDR3 is 13 amino acids long. CDR3 protein: CASSLLGTEKLFF. In DNA form, the CDR3 reads TGTGCCAGCAGCTTACTGGGGACAGAAAAACTGTTTTTT. Variable domain in full (rest from reference TRBV7-9 and TRBJ1-4): DTGVSQNPRHKITKRGQNVTFRCDPISEHNRLYWYRQTLGQGPEFLTYFQNEAQLEKSRLLSDRFSAERPKGSFSTLEIQRTEQGDSAMYLCASSLLGTEKLFFGSGTQLSVL.

This clonotype appeared a few times. The gene calls are TRBV20-1 and TRBJ2-1, with unresolved D. The germline CDR1 and CDR2 sequences are DFQATT and SNEGSKA (reference sequence). This CDR3 is 12 amino acids long. Trimming shortened V by 5 bases and J by 4 bases, and 9 bases separated the two germline ends. CDR3 DNA sequence: TGCAGTGCTTGGACGGAATACAATGAGCAGTTCTTC. Translation gives CSAWTEYNEQFF.

The sample holds many counts of this clonotype. This chain uses TRBV9 with TRBJ2-3, with D hard to call. V was pared by 0 bases and J by 6 bases, with 20 bases between. The CDR3 runs 17 residues. The germline V gene encodes CDR1 SGDLS and CDR2 YYNGEE. In DNA form, the CDR3 reads TGTGCCAGCAGCGTAGGGCATGGAATGGGCCGAGCTGATACGCAGTATTTT. Protein: CASSVGHGMGRADTQYF. Complete variable domain (other parts from reference TRBV9 and TRBJ2-3): DSGVTQTPKHLITATGQRVTLRCSPRSGDLSVYWYQQSLDQGLQFLIQYYNGEERAKGNILERFSAQQFPDLHSELNLSSLELGDSALYFCASSVGHGMGRADTQYFGPGTRLTVL.

This clonotype occurred many times. This chain links TRBV7-6 with TRBJ2-1; 12 nucleotides align to TRBD2. This CDR3 spans 16 amino acids. The V gene end was trimmed by 5 bases and the J gene end by 3 bases; junction bases not matched to a gene: 5. Looked up from germline, CDR1 is SGHVS and CDR2 is FNYEAQ. This CDR3 reads CASSLRTSGDYNEQFF. In nucleotides, the CDR3 is TGTGCCAGCAGCCTACGGACTAGCGGGGACTACAATGAGCAGTTCTTC. Drawing the rest from reference TRBV7-6 and TRBJ2-1, the complete variable domain is GAGVSQSPRYKVTKRGQDVALRCDPISGHVSLYWYRQALGQGPEFLTYFNYEAQQDKSGLPNDRFSAERPEGSISTLTIQRTEQRDSAMYRCASSLRTSGDYNEQFFGPGTRLTVL.

The V gene is TRBV7-3, the J gene TRBJ2-3; no clear D gene. In germline, CDR1 is SGHTA, CDR2 FQGTGA. V lost 2 bases to trimming and J lost 0 bases, with 9 bases between them. The CDR3 contains 15 residues. The CDR3 loop is CASSLGSYSTDTQYF. For the CDR3, the DNA is TGTGCCAGCAGCTTAGGATCTTACAGCACAGATACGCAGTATTTT.

This clonotype has ten or more counts. The chain employs TRBV9 and TRBJ2-3, with D uncertain. The length of the CDR3 is 15 residues. Trimming cost V 0 bases and J 3 bases, with 11 bases left between them. Looked up from germline, CDR1 is SGDLS and CDR2 is YYNGEE. CDR3 nucleotides: TGTGCCAGCAGCGTAGTGGGGTTTGGAACAGATACGCAGTATTTT. This translates into CASSVVGFGTDTQYF. Filled out from reference TRBV9 and TRBJ2-3, the complete variable domain reads DSGVTQTPKHLITATGQRVTLRCSPRSGDLSVYWYQQSLDQGLQFLIQYYNGEERAKGNILERFSAQQFPDLHSELNLSSLELGDSALYFCASSVVGFGTDTQYFGPGTRLTVL.

The genes are TRBV20-1 and TRBJ2-3; TRBD2 matches 8 bases. This CDR3 is 15 amino acids long. Looked up from germline, CDR1 is DFQATT and CDR2 is SNEGSKA (reference sequence). V lost 6 bases and J lost 1; bases outside the gene matches: 9. For the CDR3, the DNA is TGCAGTGCCGCTCCCGCGGGGGGAGGCACAGATACGCAGTATTTT. As protein: CSAAPAGGGTDTQYF.

This clonotype was observed many times. This sequence joins TRBV11-2 and TRBJ1-2; no clear D. CDR1 is SGHAT and CDR2 is FQNNGV in the germline V gene. This CDR3 has 13 amino acids. V lost 4 bases and J lost 0, with 6 bases in between. The CDR3 DNA follows: TGTGCCAGCAGCTCCATATCTAACTATGGCTACACCTTC. Translation gives CASSSISNYGYTF. Variable domain in full (rest from reference TRBV11-2 and TRBJ1-2): EAGVAQSPRYKIIEKRQSVAFWCNPISGHATLYWYQQILGQGPKLLIQFQNNGVVDDSQLPKDRFSAERLKGVDSTLKIQPAKLEDSAVYLCASSSISNYGYTFGSGTRLTVV.